This T cell receptor beta chain was sequenced in a study of CD8+CD57+ T cells in acquired aplastic anemia. The template used for profiling TCR beta VDJ and CDR3 was genomic DNA. TCRdb used MiXCR to reprocess the reads, holding one entry per CDR3 protein. Among 250,000 or so distinct CDR3 sequences listed, 40% to 50% were seen once. In the case of this clonotype: The antigen remains unidentified.

Sequencing was done on patients that had shown CD8+CD57+ cell expansion by flow cytometry. Patient blood was sampled before any therapy had been received. Notes on the study in general: Overlapping CD8+ CDR3 repertoires of patients and controls contained under 35 shared sequences. Significance was not reached for CD8+ Simpson's diversity between patients and controls.

The sequenced sample was sorted CD4+, CD8+, or CD8+CD57+ T cells (not recorded which) from PBMCs. The receptor was derived from a human donor with aplastic anemia.

The CDR3 sequence: CASSEALRRVLEDTQYF. The CDR3 bases are TGTGCCAGCAGTGAAGCGCTGAGGAGGGTTTTAGAAGATACGCAGTATTTT. The V gene is TRBV6-1, the J gene TRBJ2-3, with D maybe TRBD2 (6 bases). CDR3 length: 17 amino acids. Germline V CDR1 and CDR2: MNHNS, SASEGT. V shed 0 bases and J shed 5 bases, with 18 bases lying between them.